This is a list of T cell receptor beta chains from one sample in a study of T-cell memory formation after mild COVID-19. TCRdb reprocessed the 5' RACE reads with MiXCR, giving one entry per CDR3 protein. Among 40,000 to 55,000 distinct CDR3 sequences listed, around 12% were seen once. The sample comprised PBMCs or a T cell subset sorted from them (not recorded which). The origin of the receptors is a man aged 18-30 years who had mild COVID-19 (a few samples of this study predate the infection). Cell type and time point are not known. Each CDR3 is given with its conserved first and last residue. Fields, in order: V gene, CDR3 length, CDR3 protein.

>TRBV7-3|15
CASSRDRSGANVLTF
>TRBV6-5|13
CASSYNSNQPQHF
>TRBV12-3/TRBV12-4|13
CASSLGPNTEAFF
>TRBV5-5|18
CASSFRPFTGTANTEAFF
>TRBV25-1|16
CASSKTRDRVTDTQYF
>TRBV4-3|13
CASSLDRNEKLFF
>TRBV7-9|15
CASSLRDSGESEAFF
>TRBV6-5|13
CASSYWNTGELFF
>TRBV6-6|11
CASSYSREQYF
>TRBV15|13
CATSSQWLDTQYF
>TRBV25-1|16
CASSGTSGGALDTQYF